This T cell receptor beta chain was identified in a study of T cell repertoires in cytomegalovirus infection. Whole-study context: Newly reported HLA-C-restricted and thoroughly characterized HLA-B-restricted CMV epitopes were employed. Public TCR beta signatures were indicative of both CMV infection and a matching HLA type.

CDR3 size: 14 residues. Trimming shortened V by 3 bases and J by 2 bases, and 9 bases separated the two germline ends. Germline assignment: CDR1 ENHRY and CDR2 SYGVKD. Turning to this clonotype: Antigen: not known.

TCRdb reprocessed the reads with MiXCR, giving one entry per CDR3 protein. Altogether hundreds of thousands of distinct CDR3 sequences are present, around 32% being singletons, with the ten largest covering over 15%. Study-wide points: Carriers of CMV plus the relevant HLA were identified by cumulative public TCR beta family frequency.

The input for sequencing was cultured PBMCs, taken from culture after CMV antigen stimulation. The receptor was isolated from a human donor in good health (CMV status not recorded). Some clones in this sample may be carry-over from other donors' samples. This rearrangement joins TRBV10-3 to TRBJ2-3; D call uncertain. CDR3 nucleotide sequence: TGTGCCATCAGTGAAGTCTACCTCACAGATACGCAGTATTTT. This translates into CAISEVYLTDTQYF.